Included here is one T cell receptor beta chain sequence, with context. V was pared by 4 bases and J by 6 bases, with 15 bases of the junction left unmatched. CDR3 length: 18 residues. TCRdb re-analysed the 5' RACE reads in MiXCR, keeping a single row per CDR3 protein. This table holds about 150,000 distinct CDR3 sequences, 30% to 40% found once. These data belong to a study of CD8 T cells in ankylosing spondylitis. V usage is TRBV12-3 or TRBV12-4 and J usage is TRBJ2-3; TRBD2 matches 11 bases. This sequence originates from a male donor with ankylosing spondylitis. Sequenced material: synovial fluid, either unsorted or a sorted T cell fraction (not recorded which). The chain's CDR3 is CASSSPSGGPPFDDTQYF. The CDR3 bases are TGTGCCAGCAGTTCTCCTAGCGGGGGGCCCCCTTTCGATGATACGCAGTATTTT.